The T cell receptor (beta chain) described here comes from a study of T cells of healthy individuals. V lost 5 bases and J lost 2, with 10 bases in between. Germline-derived CDR1 and CDR2 are MNHEY and SMNVEV (reference sequence). The CDR3 length is 14 residues. TCRdb called the 5' RACE reads again in MiXCR, with one record for every CDR3 protein. The profile shows 60,000 to 80,000 distinct CDR3 sequences, 15% to 20% of them singletons. Ten or more counts support this clonotype. The gene calls are TRBV27 and TRBJ2-1, with D possibly TRBD1 on 6 matching bases. This clonotype was sampled from a human donor in good health. In nucleotides, the CDR3 is TGTGCCAGCAGTCTACAGGGACCCTACAATGAGCAGTTCTTC. This encodes CASSLQGPYNEQFF.